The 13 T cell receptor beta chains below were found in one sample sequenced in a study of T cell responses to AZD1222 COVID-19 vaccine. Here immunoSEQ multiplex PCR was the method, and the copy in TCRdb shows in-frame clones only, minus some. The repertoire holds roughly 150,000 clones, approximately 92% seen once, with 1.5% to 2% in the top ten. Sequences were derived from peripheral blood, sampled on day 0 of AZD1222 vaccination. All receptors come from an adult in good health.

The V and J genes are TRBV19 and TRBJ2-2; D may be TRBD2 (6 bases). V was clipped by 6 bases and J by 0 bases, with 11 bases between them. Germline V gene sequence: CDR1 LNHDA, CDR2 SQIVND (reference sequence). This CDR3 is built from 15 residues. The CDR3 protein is CASRWGESNTGELFF. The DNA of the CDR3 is TGTGCCAGTAGATGGGGGGAATCGAACACCGGGGAGCTGTTTTTT.

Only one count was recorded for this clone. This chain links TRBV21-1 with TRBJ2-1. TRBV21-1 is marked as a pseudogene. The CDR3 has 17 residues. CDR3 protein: CASSKALHPRQLNEQFF. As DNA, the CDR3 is TGTGCCAGCAGCAAAGCGCTACACCCCAGACAACTAAATGAGCAGTTCTTC.

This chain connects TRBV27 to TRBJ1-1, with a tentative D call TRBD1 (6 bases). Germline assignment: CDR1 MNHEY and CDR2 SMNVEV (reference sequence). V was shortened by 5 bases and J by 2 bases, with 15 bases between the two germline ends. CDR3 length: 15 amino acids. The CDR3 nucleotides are TGTGCCAGCAGTCTACGGGGGGGGCGCAACACTGAAGCTTTCTTT. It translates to CASSLRGGRNTEAFF.

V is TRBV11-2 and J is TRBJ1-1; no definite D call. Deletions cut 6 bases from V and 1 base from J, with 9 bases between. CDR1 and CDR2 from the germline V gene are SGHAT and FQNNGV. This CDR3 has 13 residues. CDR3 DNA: TGTGCCAGCAGACTCACACAGAACACTGAAGCTTTCTTT. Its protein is CASRLTQNTEAFF.

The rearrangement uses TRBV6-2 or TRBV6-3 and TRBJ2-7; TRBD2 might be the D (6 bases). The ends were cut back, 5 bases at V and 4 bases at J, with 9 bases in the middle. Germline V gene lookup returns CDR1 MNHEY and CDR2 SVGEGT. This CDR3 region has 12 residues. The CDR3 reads CASSPGGYEQYF. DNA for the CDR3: TGTGCCAGCAGTCCCGGGGGATACGAGCAGTACTTC.

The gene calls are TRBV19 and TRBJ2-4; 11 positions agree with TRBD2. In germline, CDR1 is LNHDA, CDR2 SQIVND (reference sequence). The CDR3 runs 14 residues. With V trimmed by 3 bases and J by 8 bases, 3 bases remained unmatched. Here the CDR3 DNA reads TGTGCCAGTAGTATTACTAGCGGGGGTGACATTCAGTACTTC. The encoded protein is CASSITSGGDIQYF.

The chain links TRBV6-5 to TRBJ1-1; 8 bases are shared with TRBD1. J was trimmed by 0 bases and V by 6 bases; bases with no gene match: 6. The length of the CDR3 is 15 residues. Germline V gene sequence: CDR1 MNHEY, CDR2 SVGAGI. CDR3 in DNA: TGTGCCAGCAGGCCCAGACAGGGGATGAACACTGAAGCTTTCTTT. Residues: CASRPRQGMNTEAFF.

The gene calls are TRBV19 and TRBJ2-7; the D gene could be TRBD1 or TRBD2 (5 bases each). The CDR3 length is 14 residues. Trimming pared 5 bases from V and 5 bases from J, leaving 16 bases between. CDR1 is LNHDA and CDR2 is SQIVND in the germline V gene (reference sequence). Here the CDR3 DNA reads TGTGCCAGTAGTGCCGGGACCCAATTTGACGAGCAGTACTTC. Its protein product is CASSAGTQFDEQYF.

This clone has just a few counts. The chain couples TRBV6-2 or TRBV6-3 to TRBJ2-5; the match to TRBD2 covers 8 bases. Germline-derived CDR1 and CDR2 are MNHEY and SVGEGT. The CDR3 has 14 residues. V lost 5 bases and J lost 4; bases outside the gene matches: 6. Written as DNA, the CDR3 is TGTGCCAGCAGTCAAGGACTAGCTGGAGAGACCCAGTACTTC. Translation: CASSQGLAGETQYF.

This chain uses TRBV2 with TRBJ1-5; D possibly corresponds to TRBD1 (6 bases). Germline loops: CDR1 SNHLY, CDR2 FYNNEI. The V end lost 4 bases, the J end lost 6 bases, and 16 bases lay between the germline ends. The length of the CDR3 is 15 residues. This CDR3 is CASSVEQGSGQPQHF. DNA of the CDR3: TGTGCCAGCAGTGTGGAACAGGGCAGCGGTCAGCCCCAGCATTTT.

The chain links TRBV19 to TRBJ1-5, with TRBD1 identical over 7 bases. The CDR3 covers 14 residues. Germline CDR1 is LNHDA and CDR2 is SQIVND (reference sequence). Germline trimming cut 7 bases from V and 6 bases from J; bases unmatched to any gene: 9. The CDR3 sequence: CASTLRGGSQPQHF. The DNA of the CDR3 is TGTGCCAGTACCTTACGAGGGGGCAGTCAGCCCCAGCATTTT.

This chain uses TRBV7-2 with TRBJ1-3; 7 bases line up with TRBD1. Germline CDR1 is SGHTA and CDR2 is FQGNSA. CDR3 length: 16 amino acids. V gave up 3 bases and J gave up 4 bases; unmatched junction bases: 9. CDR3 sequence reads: CASSFPGGTKGNTIYF. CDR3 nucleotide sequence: TGTGCCAGCAGCTTCCCAGGGGGTACGAAAGGAAACACCATATATTTT.

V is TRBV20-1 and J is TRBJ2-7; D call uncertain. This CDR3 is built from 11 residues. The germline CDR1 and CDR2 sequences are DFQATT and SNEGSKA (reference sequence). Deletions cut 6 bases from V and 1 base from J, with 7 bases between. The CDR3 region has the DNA TGCAGTGCCGGCGGATCCTACGAGCAGTACTTC. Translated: CSAGGSYEQYF.